The present T cell receptor (beta chain) was sequenced within a study of CD4+ T cells in melanoma. The study, taken as a whole, reports: Neoantigen-specific CD4+ T cells in melanoma reportedly had diverse differentiation states. A reported correlation linked neoantigen-specific CD4+ T cells to CD8+, macrophage and B cell function.

Clones were sequenced by immunoSEQ multiplex PCR, and TCRdb holds only the in-frame ones, with some missing. The sample lists more than 8,500 clones, approximately 69% occurring once. The germline V gene encodes CDR1 MGHDK and CDR2 SYGVNS. The trim removed 5 bases at V and 7 bases at J, leaving 7 bases unmatched. This CDR3 is built from 14 residues. In this sample, this clone turned up once. Its target is not known. This receptor was obtained from a human donor with melanoma. The J gene is TRBJ1-4, the V gene TRBV25-1; 7 nucleotides line up with TRBD1. The sequencing sample was made of peripheral blood. CDR3 sequence: CASSKQGRGEKLFF. The DNA for the CDR3 is TGTGCCAGCAGTAAACAGGGGCGAGGTGAAAAACTGTTTTTT.